This TCR beta chain was observed in a study of vaccination effects on CD4 cells after COVID-19. Sequencing used immunoSEQ multiplex PCR; TCRdb keeps in-frame clones, though not all of them. The table shows tens of thousands of clones, with 74% occurring only once. A word on this clone: Its target is unknown.

Antigen-specific CD4+ T cells were expanded with viral peptide pools in the ViraFEST assay before sequencing. With more than 9 days of culture completed, CD4+ T cells were isolated. Each participant was given two doses of one vaccine (BNT162b2 or mRNA-1273). The CDR3 covers 15 residues. Germline CDR1 is SEHNR and CDR2 is FQNEAQ (reference sequence). Trimming cost V 1 base and J 10 bases, with 17 bases left between them. The starting material was CD4+ T cells from PBMCs cultured with HCoV-229E spike peptides, obtained after COVID-19 vaccination. This clonotype was sampled from a human donor who received a COVID-19 vaccine. The chain is built from TRBV7-9 and TRBJ2-1; a weak D match, TRBD2 (5 bases). Here the CDR3 reads CASSLEGARNGEQFF. For the CDR3, the DNA is TGTGCCAGCAGCTTAGAGGGAGCGCGAAATGGGGAGCAGTTCTTC.